The 9 T cell receptor beta chains below all came from one sample that was sequenced in a study of blood T cell repertoires in COVID-19. Clones were sequenced by immunoSEQ multiplex PCR, and TCRdb holds only the in-frame ones, with some missing. There are fewer than 350,000 clones in the sample; roughly 90% occur only once, and approximately 8.8% lies in the top ten. What was sequenced was PBMCs or T cells enriched from blood (not recorded which). These receptors originate from a woman in her 40s who had recovered from COVID-19.

The V gene is TRBV9, the J gene TRBJ2-4, with 7 bases identical to TRBD2. V shed 10 bases, J shed 5 bases, and the junction held 9 bases outside the gene matches. This CDR3 has 13 residues. Per germline, CDR1 SGDLS and CDR2 YYNGEE. The CDR3 DNA sequence: TGTGCCCGGGACTACTCTAGCGAAAACATTCAGTACTTC. It translates to CARDYSSENIQYF.

The rearrangement uses TRBV6-6 and TRBJ2-3; 14 bases are shared with TRBD2. Germline CDR1 MNHNY, CDR2 SVGAGI (reference sequence). Trimming removed 5 bases from V and 4 bases from J; junction bases left unmatched: 5. There are 16 residues in the CDR3. CDR3 bases: TGTGCCAGCAGTACGACTAGCGGGAGGGGAGCAGATACGCAGTATTTT. It translates to CASSTTSGRGADTQYF.

This sequence joins TRBV30 and TRBJ1-2, with 8 positions matching TRBD1. With 4 bases clipped from V and 5 bases from J, the junction kept 12 bases outside the gene matches. The germline V gene encodes CDR1 GTSNPN and CDR2 SVGIG (reference sequence). The CDR3 loop spans 15 amino acids. CDR3 region: CAWTRRDRLMYGYTF. The CDR3 DNA sequence: TGTGCCTGGACCCGCCGGGACAGGTTGATGTATGGCTACACCTTC.

The chain has TRBV6-5 and TRBJ2-3; perhaps TRBD2 as D (5 bases). V lost 4 bases and J lost 2, with 13 bases in between. Germline V gives CDR1 MNHEY, CDR2 SVGAGI. The CDR3 extends over 15 amino acids. The CDR3 DNA reads TGTGCCAGCAGTTCCGAGGGAGATTTCACAGATACGCAGTATTTT. Translating it yields CASSSEGDFTDTQYF.

V and J are TRBV6-5 and TRBJ2-5; D ambiguous. CDR3 size: 13 residues. V lost 2 bases, J lost 4 bases, and 8 bases lay in between. Looked up from germline, CDR1 is MNHEY and CDR2 is SVGAGI. This CDR3 is CASSYGARETQYF. The CDR3 DNA is TGTGCCAGCAGTTACGGAGCGCGAGAGACCCAGTACTTC.

V is TRBV7-8 and J is TRBJ1-3; 8 bases line up with TRBD1. Germline values: CDR1 SGHVS, CDR2 FQNEAQ. After removal of 0 bases from V and 2 bases from J, the junction contained 0 bases not matched to a gene. The CDR3 is made up of 15 amino acids. CDR3 protein: CASSLAQGAGNTIYF. The CDR3 nucleotides read TGTGCCAGCAGCTTAGCACAGGGGGCTGGAAACACCATATATTTT.

V usage is TRBV11-3 and J usage is TRBJ2-7; TRBD1 agrees at 11 bases. Germline V gene sequence: CDR1 SGHNT, CDR2 YENEEA. The CDR3 has 14 residues. J lost 6 bases, V lost 4 bases, and 5 bases had no gene match. The CDR3 coding sequence is TGTGCCAGCAGCTCGGACAGGGGGCTTGGCGAGCAGTACTTC. Translation: CASSSDRGLGEQYF.

This clone was seen once. This CDR3 is CASQVYNEQFF. The CDR3 region has the DNA TGTGCCAGTCAGGTCTACAATGAGCAGTTCTTC. The chain is built from TRBV28 and TRBJ2-1, with no clear D. CDR3 length: 11 residues. Trimming took off 9 bases at V and 3 bases at J, with 6 bases between the two ends. Per germline, CDR1 MDHEN and CDR2 SYDVKM.

In DNA, the CDR3 is TGCAGCGTTTACCGCGACTCCTACGAGCAGTACTTC. Protein product: CSVYRDSYEQYF. This sequence joins TRBV29-1 and TRBJ2-7; unclear D gene. V dropped 5 bases and J dropped 0 bases, with 8 bases sitting between them. This CDR3 is 12 amino acids long. CDR1 is SQVTM, CDR2 ANQGSEA, per germline.